The 13 T cell receptor beta chains in this list originate from one sample, sequenced in a study of T cells after yellow fever vaccination. TCRdb reanalysed the 5' RACE reads using MiXCR and keeps one entry per CDR3 protein. The repertoire consists of a few hundred thousand distinct CDR3 sequences, with about 4% occurring once and the leading ten covering around 23%. Sequences were derived from PBMCs, sampled 5 days after the yellow fever booster vaccination. The receptors stem from a man younger than 30 who received the YFV17D yellow fever vaccine.

The J gene is TRBJ1-2, the V gene TRBV5-4, with D possibly TRBD1 on 5 matching bases. Between the trimmed V and J ends, which lost 4 bases and 6 bases, there was a span of 22 bases. The CDR3 spans 16 residues. The V gene's germline CDR1 is SGHNT and CDR2 YYREEE (reference sequence). The CDR3 loop is CASSLSLLDSTHGYTF. The CDR3 bases are TGTGCCAGCAGCCTTTCCCTGCTCGACAGTACTCATGGCTACACCTTC.

This clonotype has a count of ten or more. This chain links TRBV7-2 with TRBJ2-5; 7 bases line up with TRBD1. The CDR3 covers 14 residues. V was pared by 7 bases and J by 2 bases, with 7 bases of the junction left unmatched. Germline V gene lookup returns CDR1 SGHTA and CDR2 FQGNSA. The CDR3 DNA reads TGTGCCAGCAACCGTGGACAGGCTCAAGAGACCCAGTACTTC. Protein sequence: CASNRGQAQETQYF.

Only a few counts were recorded for this clonotype. The V and J genes are TRBV5-1 and TRBJ1-3, with 7 bases aligning to TRBD1. Trimming cost V 5 bases and J 2 bases; bases outside gene matches: 4. CDR1 is SGHRS and CDR2 is YFSETQ in the germline V gene. This CDR3 has 14 residues. The DNA for the CDR3 is TGCGCCAGCAGGACTCAGGGGGCTGGAAACACCATATATTTT. Its protein is CASRTQGAGNTIYF. Using reference TRBV5-1 and TRBJ1-3 for the parts outside the CDR3, the full variable domain is KAGVTQTPRYLIKTRGQQVTLSCSPISGHRSVSWYQQTPGQGLQFLFEYFSETQRNKGNFPGRFSGRQFSNSRSEMNVSTLELGDSALYLCASRTQGAGNTIYFGEGSWLTVV.

This clonotype was seen only a few times. This rearrangement joins TRBV20-1 to TRBJ1-2; the D gene is possibly TRBD1 (6 bases). V was clipped by 2 bases and J by 4 bases, with 17 bases between them. Germline V CDR1 and CDR2: DFQATT, SNEGSKA (reference sequence). CDR3 length: 15 amino acids. The CDR3 sequence: CSARLTGSPSYGYTF. Written as DNA, the CDR3 is TGCAGTGCTAGACTGACAGGAAGCCCTTCCTATGGCTACACCTTC.

The chain employs TRBV9 and TRBJ2-1; possible D gene TRBD2, 5 bases. V lost 4 bases to trimming and J lost 9 bases, with 11 bases between them. Germline assignment: CDR1 SGDLS and CDR2 YYNGEE. This CDR3 comprises 12 residues. The DNA for the CDR3 is TGTGCCAGCAGCTTTGTAGAGGGTGAGCAGTTCTTC. Residues: CASSFVEGEQFF.

Written as DNA, the CDR3 is TGTGCCAGCATCCATCCCCCGGCAGGCTATGGCTACACCTTC. Translated, it gives CASIHPPAGYGYTF. The genes are TRBV27 and TRBJ1-2; D unclear. Trimming shortened V by 7 bases and J by 4 bases, and 16 bases separated the two germline ends. Germline V CDR1 and CDR2: MNHEY, SMNVEV (reference sequence). This CDR3 has 14 amino acids.

This chain joins TRBV10-1 and TRBJ2-7; no clear D gene. This CDR3 has 13 amino acids. Deletions cut 4 bases from V and 6 bases from J, with 13 bases between. In germline, CDR1 is WNHNN, CDR2 SYGVQD (reference sequence). For the CDR3, the DNA is TGCGCCAGCAGTGCCACCCTTCTCCTCGAGCAGTACTTC. Its protein product is CASSATLLLEQYF.

This clonotype was picked up a small number of times. The chain is built from TRBV5-1 and TRBJ2-3; 8 bases align to TRBD2. CDR1 SGHRS and CDR2 YFSETQ come from the germline V gene. The trim removed 3 bases at V and 8 bases at J, leaving 11 bases unmatched. The CDR3 covers 15 residues. The CDR3: CASSSNSGAGGTQYF. DNA for the CDR3: TGCGCCAGCAGCTCTAATAGCGGGGCCGGGGGTACGCAGTATTTT.

The rearrangement uses TRBV14 and TRBJ1-4, with 7 bases matching TRBD1. Germline V CDR1 and CDR2: SGHDN, FVKESK. V was pared by 4 bases and J by 5 bases, with 7 bases of the junction left unmatched. The length of the CDR3 is 15 residues. CDR3 amino acids: CASSRPGQQNEKLFF. As DNA, the CDR3 is TGTGCCAGCAGCCGGCCGGGACAGCAGAATGAAAAACTGTTTTTT. Based on the CDR3 plus reference TRBV14 and TRBJ1-4, the full variable domain is EAGVTQFPSHSVIEKGQTVTLRCDPISGHDNLYWYRRVMGKEIKFLLHFVKESKQDESGMPNNRFLAERTGGTYSTLKVQPAELEDSGVYFCASSRPGQQNEKLFFGSGTQLSVL.

The table lists this clonotype with many counts. The chain employs TRBV28 and TRBJ2-4; either TRBD1 or TRBD2 may supply D (5 bases each). CDR1 and CDR2 (germline): MDHEN, SYDVKM. The CDR3 covers 15 residues. Trimming stripped 6 bases from V and 7 bases from J, with 19 bases between. CDR3 sequence: CASSRTAEWGNIQYF. The CDR3 nucleotides are TGTGCCAGCAGCCGGACGGCCGAATGGGGGAACATTCAGTACTTC.

The chain joins TRBV12-5 to TRBJ2-7; D call uncertain. Trimming removed 6 bases at V and 4 bases at J, with 7 bases between. In germline, CDR1 is LGHNT, CDR2 FRNRAP. The CDR3 is 11 amino acids. The CDR3 DNA follows: TGTGCTAGTGGGGTGGTTTACGAGCAGTACTTC. Its protein product is CASGVVYEQYF. The full variable domain, completed using reference TRBV12-5 and TRBJ2-7, is DARVTQTPRHKVTEMGQEVTMRCQPILGHNTVFWYRQTMMQGLELLAYFRNRAPLDDSGMPKDRFSAEMPDATLATLKIQPSEPRDSAVYFCASGVVYEQYFGPGTRLTVT.

This clonotype was detected many times. V usage is TRBV4-3 and J usage is TRBJ1-2; D uncertain. CDR1 LGHNA and CDR2 YSLEER come from the germline V gene. V gave up 0 bases and J gave up 8 bases, with 10 bases separating them. CDR3 length: 13 residues. Written as DNA, the CDR3 is TGCGCCAGCAGCCAAGAGGGCTGGATGGGCTACACCTTC. Its protein is CASSQEGWMGYTF.

This clonotype was recorded a few times. The chain employs TRBV5-1 and TRBJ2-3, with a tentative D call TRBD2 (6 bases). Trimming took off 0 bases at V and 0 bases at J, with 17 bases between the two ends. The CDR3 runs to 18 residues. The germline V gene has CDR1 SGHRS and CDR2 YFSETQ. The CDR3 DNA reads TGCGCCAGCAGCTTGGCGGGAGTCCGAATTGGCAGCACAGATACGCAGTATTTT. Residues: CASSLAGVRIGSTDTQYF.